This T cell receptor beta chain was identified in a study of post-analysis software for immune sequencing data (dated by TCRdb to the mid-2010s). As for the study more broadly: Relapsing-remitting, secondary progressive and progressive-relapsing multiple sclerosis were recorded as disease courses, and subtype annotation was lacking for some patients. The patient repertoires were compared against about a dozen previously published healthy control repertoires obtained from donors aged roughly 6 to 25 years. A subset of samples was prepared in parallel using single-end sample barcoding, then pooled and co-amplified after Illumina adapter ligation. Findings and caveats that apply to the study as a whole: Direct clustering with F measure showed strong co-clustering of samples prepared in the same batch, prompting a batch-effect correction. Multiple sclerosis patients had significantly lower normalized Chao1 diversity than controls, a result that suggests substantial peripheral T-cell clonal expansion. Patients showed significantly higher frequencies than controls for several TRBV segments, among them TRBV5-6, TRBV5-1 and TRBV20-1. The control group was slightly older than the multiple sclerosis patient group.

This clonotype was counted many times. Its specific antigen is unknown. The junction departs from the called germline gene at one end, perhaps through a read error. The germline V gene gives CDR1 as SGHRS and CDR2 as YFSETQ. The CDR3, from cysteine to phenylalanine, totals 12 residues. The kept DNA is CDR3 alone, 36 bases in frame from the first base. To demonstrate the VDJtools post-analysis software, the study profiled TCR beta repertoires from the peripheral blood of about 13 young patients with multiple sclerosis. The multiple sclerosis patients were children and adolescents between about 6 and 16 years of age. The library was built by means of PCR. Reads for this sample came from an Illumina HiSeq 2500. To reduce PCR and sequencing biases, unique molecular identifiers were built into the TCR beta cDNA libraries. About 500,000 cDNA molecules were obtained for every 1 to 10 million input T cells, so each molecule roughly corresponded to one T cell. The same protocol used for the earlier healthy control dataset was applied to prepare and sequence the patient libraries. Samples belonging to the same batch were prepared together, multiplexed and sequenced on a shared HiSeq lane. Processing in the source paper ran as follows. MIGEC handled the raw barcoded reads, throwing out single-read molecular identifier groups before consensus assembly and CDR3 extraction. Clonotype tables were post-analysed with VDJtools, normalizing diversity by down-sampling all datasets to the smallest sample size. To correct batch-related cross-sample contamination, repertoire overlap clustering matched CDR3 amino acid sequences but not nucleotide sequences. TCRdb cleaned the public reads at Q25 with fastp, built clones with MiXCR and kept in-frame beta chains. Every entry covers one CDR3 protein and lists the most common genes and DNA from its rows. TCRdb assigned the V and J calls; the authors' analysis was not used. The sample table holds around 400,000 distinct CDR3 sequences, of which 35% to 45% were seen once. The ten biggest clones cover about 7.6% of the sample.

The specimen was blood. The sequence derives from a girl aged 2 to 10 with multiple sclerosis. The chain joins TRBV5-1 to TRBJ2-7; no D gene is confidently identified. The bases read TGTGCCAGCAGCTTAGTAGGGTACGAGCAGTACTTC. Its translation reads: CASSLVGYEQYF.